This T cell receptor beta chain was profiled in a study of regulatory T cells in long-lasting Graves disease. For TCR beta, libraries came from iRepertoire HTBI primers and Arm-PCR of CDR3 regions. Each CDR3 protein is one row after TCRdb ran MiXCR on the multiplex PCR reads. In the table there are roughly 500,000 distinct CDR3 sequences, 11% to 15% of which are singletons. Germline V lookup: CDR1 SGHAT, CDR2 FQDESV (reference sequence). This CDR3 contains 15 residues. Trimming pared 2 bases from V and 0 bases from J, leaving 8 bases between. Stated time point: newly diagnosed GD, antithyroid drugs for less than 3 months. PBMC RNA served as the TCR library source. The same data also went into a second study, on T cells in Graves' hyperthyroidism and ophthalmopathy. That work contributes: The majority of expanded thyroid clonotypes above 0.001 also appeared in blood.

This clonotype originated in a woman between 45 and 65 years old with Graves disease. This chain links TRBV11-1 with TRBJ2-4, with no clear D. The sequences come from peripheral blood mononuclear cells (PBMCs), collected at new diagnosis, from a patient treated with antithyroid drugs. The CDR3 region is CASSLLDGAKNIQYF. The CDR3 bases are TGTGCCAGCAGCTTATTGGACGGAGCCAAAAACATTCAGTACTTC.